This TCR beta chain appears in the sequencing data of a study of cytomegalovirus exposure and HLA in healthy donors. Study outcomes and limitations: Per published accounts, TCR beta sequences correctly predicted the HLA-A and HLA-B alleles of most subjects. Common viral pathogens (according to a later analysis) appeared linked to several of the most significant clusters. Information on immune exposure was restricted to one variable (CMV serostatus). Among TCR beta chains, those listed as cytomegalovirus-associated numbered about 150.

PCR used 60 Vbeta primers and 13 Jbeta primers. The assay was immunoSEQ multiplex PCR, and TCRdb's table has in-frame clones only and misses some. Of about 44,000 clones listed, around 87% are singletons. V was trimmed by 3 bases and J by 6 bases, leaving 16 bases between them. CDR1 and CDR2 (germline): KGHSH, LQKENI. The CDR3 consists of 15 residues. This clone was picked up one time. What it recognizes is unknown. This clonotype was sampled from a woman aged 40-49 years in good health and CMV-seropositive. V and J are TRBV18 and TRBJ2-3; tentatively, D is TRBD1 (6 bases). Sample: PBMCs. CDR3 nucleotides: TGTGCCAGCTCACCTAGGACAGCCCGTGGGGATACGCAGTATTTT. Translated, it gives CASSPRTARGDTQYF.